This T cell receptor (beta chain) was identified in a study of shared clonotypes between healthy human individuals. CDR3 length: 14 amino acids. Trimming cost V 0 bases and J 5 bases, with 10 bases left between them. CDR1 and CDR2 (germline): LNHDA, SQIVND (reference sequence). Sequenced by immunoSEQ multiplex PCR; TCRdb stores in-frame clones only, minus some. The profile shows about 380,000 clones, about 96% of them singletons. The chain employs TRBV19 and TRBJ1-1, with D tentatively TRBD1 (5 bases). The receptor's source is a man aged 25 to 40 in good health. Specimen: memory CD8+ T cells sorted from blood. Indicated subset: CD45RO+ cells pooled with CCR7-negative TemRA cells. DNA for the CDR3: TGTGCCAGTAGTATAGATCCGGGACTGACTGAAGCTTTCTTT. Residues: CASSIDPGLTEAFF.